What follows is one T cell receptor (beta chain) and its context. Its antigen is undetermined. Each sample had eight separate cDNA synthesis reactions. Each UMI harboured a 6-nucleotide sample barcode and was appended via template switching. From the 5' RACE reads, TCRdb lists one entry per CDR3 protein and no DNA. The listing records 300,000 to 350,000 distinct CDR3 sequences. The sample belongs to a study of monozygotic twins with inflammatory bowel disease. Study-wide findings and caveats: There was no support for any single strong signal or clonotype associated with IBD.

Whole-blood RNA isolation (total RNA) proceeded without T cell sorting. Germline V gene data show CDR1 as MDHEN and CDR2 as SYDVKM. This CDR3 is 13 amino acids long. The clonotype comes from a human donor with ulcerative colitis or Crohn's disease, or a healthy co-twin of an affected twin (not recorded which). The rearrangement links TRBV28 to TRBJ1-1. The sample comprised blood. The CDR3: CASSLTGRAEAFF.